Following are 25 T cell receptor beta chains from one sample sequenced in a study. TCRdb itself ran the 5' RACE reads through MiXCR, one entry per CDR3 protein. The sample holds roughly 20,000 distinct CDR3 sequences, less than 40% seen once. The sequenced sample was tumor-infiltrating naive CD4+ T cells sorted from the breast tumor. The subset: naive CD4+ T cells, CD4+CD45RA+CD25-. All receptors derive from a female donor with breast cancer.

At least ten counts were recorded for this clonotype. J is TRBJ2-3 and V is TRBV6-1, with a possible D match to TRBD2 (6 bases). The germline gives CDR1 MNHNS, CDR2 SASEGT. Trimming removed 5 bases from V and 4 bases from J, with 7 bases in between. The CDR3 extends over 12 amino acids. Here the CDR3 reads CASSLAADTQYF. Here the CDR3 DNA reads TGTGCCAGCAGTTTAGCGGCAGATACGCAGTATTTT.

Regarding this clonotype: A much larger clone is a single base away; this may be a read error. This chain joins TRBV7-3 and TRBJ1-1; D gene uncertain. The CDR3 is 13 residues long. The V gene lost 0 bases and the J gene lost 6 bases, with 8 bases spanning the gap. CDR1 and CDR2 from the germline V gene are SGHTA and FQGTGA. The CDR3 DNA reads TGTGCCAGCAGCTTAACGGGTTCCGCTGAAGCTTTCTTT. Translation gives CASSLTGSAEAFF. Combining the CDR3 with reference TRBV7-3 and TRBJ1-1 gives the whole variable domain GAGVSQTPSNKVTEKGKYVELRCDPISGHTALYWYRQSLGQGPEFLIYFQGTGAADDSGLPNDRFFAVRPEGSVSTLKIQRTERGDSAVYLCASSLTGSAEAFFGQGTRLTVV.

This clonotype rates as medium-sized. The chain carries TRBV9 and TRBJ1-1; D not certain. The CDR3 is 14 amino acids. V shed 4 bases and J shed 0 bases, with 10 bases lying between them. Per germline, CDR1 SGDLS and CDR2 YYNGEE. CDR3 in amino acids: CASSSLGLNTEAFF. The CDR3, as DNA: TGTGCCAGCAGCTCCCTCGGACTGAACACTGAAGCTTTCTTT.

This clonotype has a count of ten or more. The chain combines TRBV7-9 with TRBJ2-1; D possibly corresponds to TRBD1 (6 bases). Per germline, CDR1 SEHNR and CDR2 FQNEAQ (reference sequence). The V end was cut by 5 bases, the J end by 6 bases, with 17 bases between. The CDR3 sequence is 15 residues long. The CDR3 sequence is CASSPKQGGGNEQFF. DNA of the CDR3: TGTGCCAGCAGCCCAAAACAGGGTGGGGGCAATGAGCAGTTCTTC.

This clonotype was seen a handful of times. This chain links TRBV7-9 with TRBJ2-2; no reliable D call. Trimming pared 6 bases from V and 6 bases from J, leaving 23 bases between. The CDR3 runs to 17 residues. Germline V lookup: CDR1 SEHNR, CDR2 FQNEAQ (reference sequence). The CDR3 DNA follows: TGTGCCAGCAGATTCTCTGGCGGTCGGGCACGTTCCGGGGAGCTGTTTTTT. Amino acid sequence: CASRFSGGRARSGELFF.

This clonotype is medium-sized in the sample. The chain joins TRBV7-9 to TRBJ2-1, with D possibly TRBD2 on 5 matching bases. Trimming took 2 bases from V and 4 from J, leaving 6 bases between them. The CDR3 sequence is 13 residues long. CDR1 is SEHNR, CDR2 FQNEAQ, per germline (reference sequence). The CDR3 is CASSLWTYNEQFF. The CDR3 DNA reads TGTGCCAGCAGCTTATGGACTTACAATGAGCAGTTCTTC.

V is TRBV12-3 or TRBV12-4 and J is TRBJ1-4, with a possible D match to TRBD1 (6 bases). The CDR3 loop spans 15 amino acids. Trimming took 8 bases from V and 1 from J, leaving 14 bases between them. CDR3 loop: CASGVSDRTNEKLFF. The DNA for the CDR3 is TGTGCCAGCGGGGTTTCGGACAGAACTAATGAAAAACTGTTTTTT.

Concerning this clonotype itself: A junction end diverges from the germline sequence, so it may reflect a read error. V and J are TRBV29-1 and TRBJ2-1; D gene ambiguous. Germline V gene sequence: CDR1 SQVTM, CDR2 ANQGSEA. CDR3 size: 11 residues. The CDR3 reads CSGAAYNGQFF. In nucleotides, the CDR3 is TGCAGCGGGGCGGCCTACAATGGGCAGTTCTTC.

This clonotype turned up a few times. The rearrangement joins TRBV9 to TRBJ2-3; D gene ambiguous. The CDR3 is 15 residues long. V was clipped by 3 bases and J by 3 bases, with 14 bases between them. The germline V gene encodes CDR1 SGDLS and CDR2 YYNGEE. CDR3 DNA sequence: TGTGCCAGCAGCGAGCAGGCATCGAGGACAGATACGCAGTATTTT. Protein product: CASSEQASRTDTQYF.

The chain employs TRBV13 and TRBJ2-1; D not resolved. Germline V CDR1 and CDR2: PRHDT, FYEKMQ (reference sequence). This CDR3 is built from 11 residues. The germline V and J ends were trimmed by 2 bases and 7 bases, with 3 bases remaining between them. The CDR3 region has the DNA TGTGCCAGCAGCTTAAAGAATGAGCAGTTCTTC. As protein: CASSLKNEQFF.

V is TRBV9 and J is TRBJ1-1; no reliable D call. Germline CDR1 reads SGDLS; CDR2 reads YYNGEE. The V and J ends lost 0 bases and 5 bases respectively, with 8 bases between them. This CDR3 has 13 residues. This CDR3 is CASSVGPETEAFF. Written as DNA, the CDR3 is TGTGCCAGCAGCGTAGGTCCTGAGACTGAAGCTTTCTTT.

V is TRBV5-6 and J is TRBJ1-3; a possible D gene is TRBD1 (5 bases). The CDR3 covers 15 residues. V was shortened by 4 bases and J by 3 bases, with 14 bases between the two germline ends. The V gene's germline CDR1 is SGHDT and CDR2 YYEEEE. In nucleotides, the CDR3 is TGTGCCAGCAGCGCTGAAACAGGAATTGGAAACACCATATATTTT. Translating it yields CASSAETGIGNTIYF.

The rearrangement joins TRBV11-2 to TRBJ2-3; no reliable D call. Between the trimmed V and J ends, which lost 1 base and 8 bases, there was a span of 7 bases. Germline V gene data show CDR1 as SGHAT and CDR2 as FQNNGV. The CDR3 runs 12 residues. This CDR3 is CASSLGTATQYF. The DNA of the CDR3 is TGTGCCAGCAGCTTAGGCACCGCTACGCAGTATTTT.

V usage is TRBV7-9 and J usage is TRBJ1-5; possibly TRBD1 for D (5 bases). CDR1 and CDR2 from the germline V gene are SEHNR and FQNEAQ (reference sequence). The CDR3 spans 15 residues. V was clipped by 11 bases and J by 2 bases, with 19 bases between them. CDR3 loop: CADSPGAGRNQPQHF. The CDR3 DNA reads TGTGCCGACAGCCCGGGCGCAGGGCGCAATCAGCCCCAGCATTTT.

For the CDR3, the DNA is TGCAGTGCTAGAGATGTGGGGAATTCACCCCTCCACTTT. It specifies CSARDVGNSPLHF. The chain is built from TRBV20-1 and TRBJ1-6; D is uncertain. CDR3 size: 13 residues. Between the trimmed V and J ends, which lost 0 bases and 7 bases, there was a span of 7 bases. Looked up from germline, CDR1 is DFQATT and CDR2 is SNEGSKA (reference sequence).

The chain combines TRBV5-1 with TRBJ1-3; a possible D gene is TRBD1 (6 bases). The germline gives CDR1 SGHRS, CDR2 YFSETQ. The CDR3 is made up of 14 amino acids. The germline V and J ends were trimmed by 4 bases and 0 bases, with 8 bases remaining between them. CDR3 sequence reads: CASSRTVSGNTIYF. The CDR3 DNA sequence: TGCGCCAGCAGCCGGACAGTCTCTGGAAACACCATATATTTT.

The table lists this clonotype with a few counts. A much larger clone lies one base from this, so it may be a read error. The chain is built from TRBV20-1 and TRBJ1-1; D uncertain. There are 13 residues in the CDR3. V was shortened by 3 bases and J by 9 bases, with 17 bases between the two germline ends. Germline V gene sequence: CDR1 DFQATT, CDR2 SNEGSKA (reference sequence). The CDR3 coding sequence is TGCAGTGCTAGCGGCAGGCGAGGACTTCAAGCTTTCTTT. Its translation is CSASGRRGLQAFF.

This clonotype counts as medium-sized. The chain combines TRBV29-1 with TRBJ1-2; D unresolved. CDR1 and CDR2 from the germline V gene are SQVTM and ANQGSEA. The CDR3 is made up of 13 amino acids. Trimming removed 2 bases from V and 7 bases from J, with 14 bases in between. The CDR3 spells CSVEIPNFGGYTF. CDR3 in DNA: TGCAGCGTTGAAATTCCAAACTTCGGTGGCTACACCTTC.

This clonotype was counted at least ten times. V and J are TRBV7-9 and TRBJ1-2; the D gene is possibly TRBD1 (6 bases). The V gene lost 1 base and the J gene lost 8 bases, with 23 bases spanning the gap. This CDR3 contains 17 residues. CDR1 is SEHNR, CDR2 FQNEAQ, per germline (reference sequence). In DNA form, the CDR3 reads TGTGCCAGCAGCTTAGTGCTGGGACACCCTGCTGCTGGGGGCTACACCTTC. This translates into CASSLVLGHPAAGGYTF.

V is TRBV5-1 and J is TRBJ2-1; 12 bases are a match to TRBD2. This CDR3 is 15 amino acids long. Unmatched junction bases numbered 1, after V lost 5 bases and J lost 1 base. Germline V gene sequence: CDR1 SGHRS, CDR2 YFSETQ. DNA for the CDR3: TGCGCCAGCAGGACTAGCGGGAGTTCCTACAATGAGCAGTTCTTC. Its protein product is CASRTSGSSYNEQFF. Full variable domain (remainder filled in from reference TRBV5-1 and TRBJ2-1): KAGVTQTPRYLIKTRGQQVTLSCSPISGHRSVSWYQQTPGQGLQFLFEYFSETQRNKGNFPGRFSGRQFSNSRSEMNVSTLELGDSALYLCASRTSGSSYNEQFFGPGTRLTVL.

This clonotype was observed at least ten times. The chain uses TRBV12-3 or TRBV12-4 and TRBJ2-1; D perhaps matches TRBD1 (6 bases). V lost 6 bases and J 12 bases, leaving 12 bases between the germline ends. The CDR3 contains 11 residues. The CDR3 reads CASRSGQSQFF. In nucleotides, the CDR3 is TGTGCCAGCAGATCCGGACAGTCGCAGTTCTTC.

The table lists this clonotype with a few counts. The rearrangement uses TRBV3-1 and TRBJ2-7; no definite D call. Trimming took 3 bases from V and 1 from J, leaving 10 bases between them. The V gene's germline CDR1 is LGHDT and CDR2 YNNKEL (reference sequence). The CDR3 spans 14 residues. In nucleotides, the CDR3 is TGTGCCAGCAGCCACCCCCGGGTTTCCTACGAGCAGTACTTC. Translating gives CASSHPRVSYEQYF.

This clonotype was counted at least ten times. The rearrangement uses TRBV7-3 and TRBJ2-3; TRBD2 might be the D (6 bases). This CDR3 comprises 14 residues. Trimming cost V 3 bases and J 4 bases, with 11 bases left between them. Germline CDR1 SGHTA, CDR2 FQGTGA. The CDR3 nucleotides are TGTGCCAGCAGCTTTGGGGGAGGAGCAGATACGCAGTATTTT. It specifies CASSFGGGADTQYF.

This clonotype is judged medium-sized. The CDR3 reads CASSTRGSSYNEQFF. Written as DNA, the CDR3 is TGTGCCAGCAGCACGAGGGGTAGCTCCTACAATGAGCAGTTCTTC. The chain joins TRBV7-2 to TRBJ2-1, with D possibly being TRBD1 or TRBD2 (5 bases each). Looked up from germline, CDR1 is SGHTA and CDR2 is FQGNSA. Between the trimmed V and J ends, which lost 5 bases and 0 bases, there was a span of 11 bases. The CDR3 contains 15 residues.

In the case of this clonotype: Since the CDR3 does not end with the conserved phenylalanine or tryptophan, this likely comes from a read error. It is unclear where the CDR3 begins or ends on the DNA, so no DNA is shown, and the CDR3 is as TCRdb lists it. The gene calls are TRBV12-3 or TRBV12-4 and TRBJ2-7; TRBD2 is the table's D call and was not checked against the DNA. The CDR3 contains 15 residues when both ends are counted. The CDR3 sequence is CASSPRLAGGRERYL.